One T cell receptor (beta chain) is described in this entry. Its specificity is not known. The protocol was immunoSEQ multiplex PCR, while the TCRdb copy is restricted to in-frame clones and leaves out a portion. The repertoire has approximately 400,000 clones, about 91% of them found once; the top ten carry 3.9%. This specimen comes from a study of Ad26.COV2.S vaccination and SARS-CoV-2 variants. Study-level results: Placebo recipients showed lower spike-specific TCR breadth than vaccinees. The TCR-based breadth and depth measures might underestimate overall T cell responses. Breadth, reportedly substantial, characterized the spike-specific CD8+ and CD4+ T cell responses after vaccination.

This receptor was obtained from a human donor who had recovered from COVID-19. The material was peripheral blood, obtained after recovery from COVID-19.

The CDR3 sequence: CASSLEQTRGYTF. CDR3 in DNA: TGTGCCAGCAGCTTAGAACAGACTAGGGGCTACACCTTC. The chain combines TRBV7-9 with TRBJ1-2; D gene uncertain. The germline V and J ends were trimmed by 1 base and 8 bases, with 11 bases remaining between them. This CDR3 region has 13 residues. Per the germline V gene, CDR1 is SEHNR and CDR2 is FQNEAQ (reference sequence). Complete variable domain (other parts from reference TRBV7-9 and TRBJ1-2): DTGVSQNPRHKITKRGQNVTFRCDPISEHNRLYWYRQTLGQGPEFLTYFQNEAQLEKSRLLSDRFSAERPKGSFSTLEIQRTEQGDSAMYLCASSLEQTRGYTFGSGTRLTVV.